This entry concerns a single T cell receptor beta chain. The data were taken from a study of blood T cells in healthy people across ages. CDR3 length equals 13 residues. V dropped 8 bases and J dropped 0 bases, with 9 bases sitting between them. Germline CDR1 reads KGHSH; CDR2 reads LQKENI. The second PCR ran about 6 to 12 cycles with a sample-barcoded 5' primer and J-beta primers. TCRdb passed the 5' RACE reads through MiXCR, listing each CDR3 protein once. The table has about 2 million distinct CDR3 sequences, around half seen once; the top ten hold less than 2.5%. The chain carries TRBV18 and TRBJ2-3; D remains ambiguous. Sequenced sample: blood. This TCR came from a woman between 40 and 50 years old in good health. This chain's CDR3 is CASGQDSTDTQYF. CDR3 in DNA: TGTGCCAGCGGCCAAGACAGCACAGATACGCAGTATTTT.